Following are 21 T cell receptor beta chains from one sample sequenced in a study of T cells in Graves' hyperthyroidism and ophthalmopathy. There were TCR beta CDR3 regions amplified from RNA transcripts. The HTBI set primed first-round TCR CDR3 RT-PCR. TCRdb analysed the multiplex PCR reads with MiXCR anew, one entry per CDR3 protein. The data contain about 350,000 distinct CDR3 sequences, 15% to 20% of them singletons. The sample comprised blood. Source of these receptors: a middle-aged woman with Graves' ophthalmopathy.

The table lists this clonotype with many counts. This chain joins TRBV9 and TRBJ2-7; no firm D call. Trimming removed 0 bases at V and 7 bases at J, with 17 bases between. Per germline, CDR1 SGDLS and CDR2 YYNGEE. There are 15 residues in the CDR3. CDR3 nucleotides: TGTGCCAGCAGCGTAGAACAAGGGCCCTTTAGGGAGCAGTACTTC. This translates into CASSVEQGPFREQYF.

CDR3 amino acids: CASSLYAGVYEQYF. CDR3 sequence (DNA): TGTGCCAGCAGTTTGTATGCAGGGGTATACGAGCAGTACTTC. The chain employs TRBV28 and TRBJ2-7, with D possibly being TRBD1 (6 bases). V dropped 3 bases and J dropped 4 bases, with 13 bases sitting between them. In germline, CDR1 is MDHEN, CDR2 SYDVKM. The CDR3 sequence is 14 residues long.

The V and J genes are TRBV4-2 and TRBJ2-5, with a tentative D call TRBD2 (6 bases). Germline values: CDR1 LGHNA, CDR2 YNFKEQ. V lost 2 bases and J 1 base, leaving 14 bases between the germline ends. The CDR3 runs to 16 residues. CDR3 in DNA: TGTGCCAGCAGCCAAAAGCGGGTGGGAGTCCAAGAGACCCAGTACTTC. It specifies CASSQKRVGVQETQYF.

This clonotype was seen ten or more times. This rearrangement joins TRBV15 to TRBJ1-5, with 9 bases identical to TRBD1. The CDR3 runs to 13 residues. Trimming cost V 5 bases and J 5 bases; bases outside gene matches: 1. CDR1 and CDR2 (germline): LNHNV, YYDKDF (reference sequence). CDR3 in amino acids: CATSWDRDQPQHF. DNA of the CDR3: TGTGCCACCAGCTGGGACAGGGATCAGCCCCAGCATTTT.

This clonotype has at least ten counts. The chain employs TRBV27 and TRBJ1-2; D unclear. The CDR3 runs 15 residues. CDR1 is MNHEY and CDR2 is SMNVEV in the germline V gene (reference sequence). The germline V and J ends were trimmed by 7 bases and 2 bases, with 17 bases remaining between them. This CDR3 is CASKMEGQSNYGYTF. CDR3 sequence (DNA): TGTGCCAGCAAGATGGAAGGGCAGAGCAACTATGGCTACACCTTC.

This clonotype was recorded only once. The chain is built from TRBV10-3 and TRBJ2-2, with 8 bases aligning to TRBD1. The J segment lost 7 bases and the V segment lost 10 bases, leaving 17 bases of the junction unmatched. CDR3 length equals 16 residues. Germline CDR1 is ENHRY and CDR2 is SYGVKD. DNA for the CDR3: TGTGCCACATCAGGGTCGACAGGGGAAGAGAACGGGGAGCTGTTTTTT. Protein product: CATSGSTGEENGELFF.

This clonotype has ten or more counts. V usage is TRBV5-6 and J usage is TRBJ1-2, with a weak D call TRBD1 (6 bases). This CDR3 spans 15 amino acids. The V and J ends lost 0 bases and 3 bases respectively, with 12 bases between them. Per the germline V gene, CDR1 is SGHDT and CDR2 is YYEEEE. This CDR3 is CASSLDGGADYGYTF. CDR3 bases: TGTGCCAGCAGCTTGGATGGGGGCGCGGACTATGGCTACACCTTC.

Many counts were recorded for this clonotype. V gene TRBV12-3 or TRBV12-4 combines with J gene TRBJ2-5; TRBD2 matches at 7 bases. The V and J ends lost 6 bases and 0 bases, in that order; junction bases with no gene match: 10. This CDR3 is 16 amino acids long. The CDR3 loop reads CASRLSSGEHQETQYF. The CDR3 coding sequence is TGTGCCAGCAGATTATCTAGCGGAGAACACCAAGAGACCCAGTACTTC.

This clonotype appeared many times. V gene TRBV20-1 combines with J gene TRBJ1-5; TRBD1 is a possible D gene (5 bases). The germline V gene has CDR1 DFQATT and CDR2 SNEGSKA (reference sequence). Deletions cut 7 bases from V and 2 bases from J, with 15 bases between. There are 14 residues in the CDR3. CDR3 nucleotide sequence: TGCAGTGGAGTCACAGGAACCCGCAATCAGCCCCAGCATTTT. Translation gives CSGVTGTRNQPQHF.

The V gene is TRBV25-1, the J gene TRBJ1-2; 8 positions match TRBD1. Trimming cost V 1 base and J 8 bases; bases outside gene matches: 9. The CDR3 length is 15 residues. Germline V gene lookup returns CDR1 MGHDK and CDR2 SYGVNS. The DNA for the CDR3 is TGTGCCAGCAGTGAATGGGGGACAGGTCCGCGAGGCTACACCTTC. Encoded protein: CASSEWGTGPRGYTF.

This clonotype was recorded many times. The gene calls are TRBV29-1 and TRBJ2-4, with D hard to call. V lost 8 bases, J lost 3 bases, and 8 bases lay in between. Germline V gene data show CDR1 as SQVTM and CDR2 as ANQGSEA. This CDR3 contains 11 residues. The CDR3 DNA is TGCAGCATCGACGACAAAAACATTCAGTACTTC. Protein: CSIDDKNIQYF.

This clonotype was observed many times. The rearrangement joins TRBV2 to TRBJ2-6; 7 nucleotides align to TRBD1. Germline CDR1 reads SNHLY; CDR2 reads FYNNEI. V lost 10 bases to trimming and J lost 0 bases; unmatched junction nucleotides: 15. The CDR3 length is 18 residues. Here the CDR3 DNA reads TGTGCCACAAATATCGGGGACAGACTCAGCTCTGGGGCCAACGTCCTGACTTTC. This sequence encodes CATNIGDRLSSGANVLTF.

This clonotype was seen ten or more times. V gene TRBV10-3 combines with J gene TRBJ2-5; 9 bases fit TRBD1. J lost 3 bases, V lost 5 bases, and 4 bases had no gene match. The CDR3 runs 14 residues. Per the germline V gene, CDR1 is ENHRY and CDR2 is SYGVKD. The CDR3 DNA sequence: TGTGCCATCAGTCCGGGACAGGGAAAAGAGACCCAGTACTTC. Its translation is CAISPGQGKETQYF.

At least ten counts were recorded for this clonotype. The rearrangement joins TRBV20-1 to TRBJ2-4; D gene uncertain. The V and J ends lost 5 bases and 7 bases respectively, with 9 bases between them. Germline V gene sequence: CDR1 DFQATT, CDR2 SNEGSKA (reference sequence). This CDR3 is built from 11 residues. This chain's CDR3 is CSAAPSNIQYF. The CDR3, as DNA: TGCAGTGCTGCCCCGTCGAACATTCAGTACTTC.

This clonotype was observed many times. V and J are TRBV30 and TRBJ1-2; D perhaps matches TRBD1 (5 bases). The V end was cut by 4 bases, the J end by 8 bases, with 20 bases between. The V gene's germline CDR1 is GTSNPN and CDR2 SVGIG (reference sequence). This CDR3 region has 14 residues. In DNA form, the CDR3 reads TGTGCCTGGATATCGAGGAGCAGGGTCTACGGCTACACCTTC. This translates into CAWISRSRVYGYTF. The variable domain in full, completed from reference TRBV30 and TRBJ1-2, reads SQTIHQWPATLVQPVGSPLSLECTVEGTSNPNLYWYRQAAGRGLQLLFYSVGIGQISSEVPQNLSASRPQDRQFILSSKKLLLSDSGFYLCAWISRSRVYGYTFGSGTRLTVV.

Many counts were recorded for this clonotype. The chain couples TRBV11-2 to TRBJ2-4, with D maybe TRBD2 (6 bases). CDR3 length equals 14 residues. From germline, CDR1 is SGHAT and CDR2 FQNNGV. V gave up 1 base and J gave up 9 bases, with 13 bases separating them. The CDR3 DNA is TGTGCCAGCAGCTTAGCCAGGGCGGAGGGCATTCAGTACTTC. The encoded protein is CASSLARAEGIQYF.

This clonotype showed up many times. Its ends do not fully match the called genes, so a read error is possible. The chain links TRBV7-2 to TRBJ1-1; possible D gene TRBD1, 5 bases. The CDR3 extends over 15 amino acids. Germline V gene data show CDR1 as SGHTA and CDR2 as FQGNSA. The CDR3 sequence: CASSWLRDGNTGAFF. CDR3 DNA sequence: TGTGCCAGCAGCTGGCTCCGGGACGGGAACACTGGAGCTTTCTTT.

There are many counts of this clonotype. This chain connects TRBV9 to TRBJ2-2; weak D call: TRBD2 (5 bases). Germline CDR1 and CDR2: SGDLS and YYNGEE. The CDR3 totals 15 residues. Trimming cost V 0 bases and J 1 base, with 7 bases left between them. CDR3 sequence: CASSVGGGNTGELFF. In DNA form, the CDR3 reads TGTGCCAGCAGCGTAGGAGGAGGGAACACCGGGGAGCTGTTTTTT.

This clonotype was counted ten times or more. V and J are TRBV6-1 and TRBJ1-1; D is perhaps TRBD1 (5 bases). CDR3 length equals 14 residues. Trimming stripped 1 base from V and 5 bases from J, with 11 bases between. The germline V gene has CDR1 MNHNS and CDR2 SASEGT. The CDR3 reads CASSEGRGWTEAFF. CDR3 DNA sequence: TGTGCCAGCAGTGAAGGGAGGGGATGGACTGAAGCTTTCTTT.

This clonotype appeared a few times. The rearrangement joins TRBV6-5 to TRBJ2-5; D is ambiguous. Germline V gives CDR1 MNHEY, CDR2 SVGAGI. The CDR3 is made up of 14 amino acids. Deletions cut 4 bases from V and 5 bases from J, with 14 bases between. The CDR3 sequence is CASSSLVGSETQYF. In nucleotides, the CDR3 is TGTGCCAGCAGTTCCCTCGTAGGGTCGGAGACCCAGTACTTC.

J is TRBJ1-2 and V is TRBV28; D is unclear. There are 14 residues in the CDR3. The germline CDR1 and CDR2 sequences are MDHEN and SYDVKM. V lost 3 bases and J lost 2, with 10 bases in between. The CDR3 sequence: CASSLSRENYGYTF. The CDR3, as DNA: TGTGCCAGCAGTTTGAGTCGGGAGAACTATGGCTACACCTTC.